Below are 5 T cell receptor beta chains sequenced from a single sample in a study of T cell responses to AZD1222 COVID-19 vaccine. Libraries were prepared by immunoSEQ multiplex PCR; TCRdb keeps only in-frame clonotypes and omits some of them. Among around 110,000 clones listed, roughly 85% were seen once. The source was peripheral blood, collected on day 0 of MenACWY control vaccination. The receptors shown here come from an adult in good health.

This sequence joins TRBV7-2 and TRBJ2-1; 8 bases are shared with TRBD2. Losses at the gene ends were 3 bases for V and 4 bases for J; bases not matched to a gene: 8. The germline gives CDR1 SGHTA, CDR2 FQGNSA. CDR3 size: 16 residues. Here the CDR3 DNA reads TGTGCCAGCAGCTTCGGACTAGCCTCCTGGTACAATGAGCAGTTCTTC. Translation gives CASSFGLASWYNEQFF.

The J gene is TRBJ1-6, the V gene TRBV28; D is unresolved. Germline assignment: CDR1 MDHEN and CDR2 SYDVKM. The V end lost 5 bases, the J end lost 8 bases, and 10 bases lay between the germline ends. This CDR3 has 13 residues. This chain's CDR3 is CASSRVGDSPLHF. CDR3 coding DNA: TGTGCCAGCAGTAGGGTTGGGGATTCACCCCTCCACTTT. The whole variable domain, filled in from reference TRBV28 and TRBJ1-6, reads DVKVTQSSRYLVKRTGEKVFLECVQDMDHENMFWYRQDPGLGLRLIYFSYDVKMKEKGDIPEGYSVSREKKERFSLILESASTNQTSMYLCASSRVGDSPLHFGNGTRLTVT.

As concerns this clone: The junction departs from the called germline gene at one end, perhaps through a read error. The chain links TRBV18 to TRBJ1-2; no firm D call. CDR1 and CDR2 from the germline V gene are KGHSH and LQKENI. The CDR3 length is 14 residues. This CDR3 is CASTPGARNVGYTF. The DNA of the CDR3 is TGTGCCAGCACACCCGGAGCTCGCAACGTGGGCTACACCTTC.

This chain connects TRBV19 to TRBJ2-3; 7 bases are a match to TRBD1. The V gene end was trimmed by 6 bases and the J gene end by 6 bases; junction bases not matched to a gene: 6. Germline-derived CDR1 and CDR2 are LNHDA and SQIVND (reference sequence). This CDR3 is 13 amino acids long. The DNA of the CDR3 is TGTGCCAGTAGAGGACAGGCCATGGATACGCAGTATTTT. Amino acids: CASRGQAMDTQYF.

The rearrangement joins TRBV2 to TRBJ2-1, with 10 positions matching TRBD1. CDR3 size: 17 residues. CDR1 and CDR2 (germline): SNHLY, FYNNEI. V lost 8 bases and J lost 5; bases outside the gene matches: 15. CDR3 loop: CASPRTGGNFGNNEQFF. The CDR3 DNA is TGTGCCAGCCCACGGACAGGGGGGAATTTTGGGAACAATGAGCAGTTCTTC. The full variable domain, completed using reference TRBV2 and TRBJ2-1, is EPEVTQTPSHQVTQMGQEVILRCVPISNHLYFYWYRQILGQKVEFLVSFYNNEISEKSEIFDDQFSVERPDGSNFTLKIRSTKLEDSAMYFCASPRTGGNFGNNEQFFGPGTRLTVL.